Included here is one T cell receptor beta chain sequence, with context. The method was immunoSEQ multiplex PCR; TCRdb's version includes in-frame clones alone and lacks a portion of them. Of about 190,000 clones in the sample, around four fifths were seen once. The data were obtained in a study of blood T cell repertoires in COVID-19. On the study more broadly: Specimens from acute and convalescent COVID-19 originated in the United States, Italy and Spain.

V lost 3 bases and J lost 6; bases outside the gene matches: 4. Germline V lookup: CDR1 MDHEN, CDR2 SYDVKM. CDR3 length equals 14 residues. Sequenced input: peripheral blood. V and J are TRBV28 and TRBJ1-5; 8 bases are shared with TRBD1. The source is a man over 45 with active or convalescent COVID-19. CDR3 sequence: CASSFGTGGQPQHF. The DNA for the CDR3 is TGTGCCAGCAGTTTCGGGACAGGTGGTCAGCCCCAGCATTTT.